This entry concerns a single T cell receptor beta chain. Antigen: not known. Reverse transcription of roughly 0.5 to 1 ug RNA was carried out with random hexamers. Amplification of TCR beta CDR3 spanned 54 Vbeta and 13 Jbeta via immunoSEQ multiplex PCR. Via MiXCR, TCRdb re-called the immunoSEQ multiplex PCR reads, giving one row per CDR3 protein. The sample records 200,000 or so distinct CDR3 sequences, 85% to 95% being singletons. This sample stems from a study of CD8 T cells in Susac syndrome. Study-wide points: Total CD8+ repertoires held more than 15 Susac-specific public clones, while CD8+ TEMRA repertoires held roughly five. Only a relatively small number of individuals were included in the TCR sequencing and HLA analysis.

The CDR3 has 14 amino acids. The V gene lost 8 bases and the J gene lost 3 bases, with 16 bases spanning the gap. CDR1 MNHEY and CDR2 SMNVEV come from the germline V gene (reference sequence). CD8+ and CD4+ T cells circulating in blood were sequenced for TCR beta. Sequencing used CD8+ T cells from PBMCs. The clonotype comes from a human donor with Susac syndrome. This chain uses TRBV27 with TRBJ1-1; D might be TRBD1 (6 bases). DNA of the CDR3: TGTGCCAGCGGATCTGGGCAGGGGTACACTGAAGCTTTCTTT. Translating gives CASGSGQGYTEAFF.